These 2 T cell receptor beta chains came from one sample sequenced in a study of CD8+ T cells in alopecia areata. Treatment given: oral pan-JAK inhibitor, 5-10 mg twice daily. cDNA reverse transcribed from extracted RNA served as the sequencing template. Clones were sequenced by immunoSEQ multiplex PCR, and TCRdb holds only the in-frame ones, with some missing. Of some 200,000 clones detected, about three fifths appear once; the ten largest clones hold approximately 3.3%. The source was CD4+ T cells sorted from blood, collected at week 4, from a patient treated with tofacitinib. The receptors stem from a human donor with alopecia areata.

This chain links TRBV20-1 with TRBJ2-5, with TRBD2 identical over 7 bases. The V gene end was trimmed by 6 bases and the J gene end by 4 bases; junction bases not matched to a gene: 2. This CDR3 region has 11 residues. Germline values: CDR1 DFQATT, CDR2 SNEGSKA (reference sequence). For the CDR3, the DNA is TGCAGTGCGGGCGGGGGAGAGACCCAGTACTTC. It codes for CSAGGGETQYF.

The rearrangement joins TRBV29-1 to TRBJ2-5; 7 nucleotides line up with TRBD1. Trimming cost V 3 bases and J 0 bases; bases outside gene matches: 7. The V gene's germline CDR1 is SQVTM and CDR2 ANQGSEA. The CDR3 covers 15 residues. CDR3 bases: TGCAGCGTTGACCGGACAGGTACATACCAAGAGACCCAGTACTTC. Protein: CSVDRTGTYQETQYF.